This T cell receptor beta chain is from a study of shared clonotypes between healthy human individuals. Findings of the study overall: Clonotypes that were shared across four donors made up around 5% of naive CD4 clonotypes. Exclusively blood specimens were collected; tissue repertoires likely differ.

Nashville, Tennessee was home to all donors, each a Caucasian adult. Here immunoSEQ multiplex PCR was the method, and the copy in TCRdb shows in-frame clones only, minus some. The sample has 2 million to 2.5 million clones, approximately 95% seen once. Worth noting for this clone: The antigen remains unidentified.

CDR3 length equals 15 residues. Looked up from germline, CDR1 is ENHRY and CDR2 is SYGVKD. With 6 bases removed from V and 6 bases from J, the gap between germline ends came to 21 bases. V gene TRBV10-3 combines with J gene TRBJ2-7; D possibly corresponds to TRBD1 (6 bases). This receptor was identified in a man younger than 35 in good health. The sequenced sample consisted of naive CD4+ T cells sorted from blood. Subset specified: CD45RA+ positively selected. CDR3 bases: TGTGCCATCAGACCAGTGGGGGACACACTTTCCGAGCAGTACTTC. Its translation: CAIRPVGDTLSEQYF.